This TCR beta chain originates from a study of T cells in Graves' hyperthyroidism and ophthalmopathy. The CDR3 totals 15 residues. V trimming: 5 bases; J trimming: 5 bases; junction bases outside the gene matches: 11. The V gene's germline CDR1 is MNHEY and CDR2 SMNVEV (reference sequence). Study-level findings and limits: Blood also held most thyroid clonotypes expanded beyond 0.001.

Amplified TCR beta CDR3 regions derived from RNA transcripts. A set of HTBI primers served as the primers for a first-round RT-PCR of the TCR CDR3. Using its own MiXCR run on the multiplex PCR reads, TCRdb lists one record per CDR3 protein. This table has about 840,000 distinct CDR3 sequences, 38% appearing once. On this clonotype: What it binds is unknown.

V gene TRBV27 combines with J gene TRBJ2-5; 7 nucleotides line up with TRBD2. The sequenced sample was blood. The sequence came from a man between 18 and 35 years old with Graves' hyperthyroidism. CDR3 in DNA: TGTGCCAGCAGTGCTCTCTCGGGGGGAGAGGAGACCCAGTACTTC. It codes for CASSALSGGEETQYF.